These 9 T cell receptor beta chains originate from one sample sequenced in a study of T cell repertoires in cytomegalovirus infection. A single record per CDR3 protein comes from TCRdb applying MiXCR to the reads. The sample holds some 150,000 distinct CDR3 sequences, around 22% seen once. Sample: PBMCs. The receptors were sampled from a human donor in good health (CMV status not recorded). Some clones in this sample may be carry-over from other donors' samples.

This clonotype was seen repeatedly, ten times or more. This chain joins TRBV6-5 and TRBJ2-1, with D perhaps being TRBD1 or TRBD2 (10 bases each). Between the trimmed V and J ends, which lost 4 bases and 10 bases, there was a span of 35 bases. CDR1 MNHEY and CDR2 SVGAGI come from the germline V gene. The CDR3 is 20 residues long. CDR3 sequence reads: CASSLRAGQGWSSGSREQFF. For the CDR3, the DNA is TGTGCCAGCAGTTTACGGGCGGGACAGGGGTGGTCTAGCGGGAGTCGCGAGCAGTTCTTC.

This clonotype was found a few times. The CDR3 bases are TGTGCCAGCAGTTGGCCAGCGGGGGGGACAAGGGAGCAGTTCTTC. This codes for CASSWPAGGTREQFF. V gene TRBV28 combines with J gene TRBJ2-1; 10 bases are a match to TRBD2. V dropped 4 bases and J dropped 10; count of bases not matched to a gene: 10. The CDR3 totals 15 residues. Germline V CDR1 and CDR2: MDHEN, SYDVKM.

This clonotype has just a few counts. The chain has TRBV7-9 and TRBJ2-2; D ambiguous. V lost 1 base and J 7 bases, leaving 7 bases between the germline ends. The CDR3 totals 13 residues. Germline lookup yields CDR1 SEHNR and CDR2 FQNEAQ (reference sequence). The CDR3: CASSLEGDGELFF. For the CDR3, the DNA is TGTGCCAGCAGCTTAGAAGGAGACGGGGAGCTGTTTTTT.

The chain has TRBV6-5 and TRBJ2-2; the D call may be TRBD1 or TRBD2 (6 bases each). Germline lookup yields CDR1 MNHEY and CDR2 SVGAGI. The ends were cut back, 2 bases at V and 5 bases at J, with 9 bases in the middle. The CDR3 runs to 14 residues. The CDR3 coding sequence is TGTGCCAGCAGTTACGGAGGGGGAACCGGGGAGCTGTTTTTT. This translates into CASSYGGGTGELFF.

This clonotype appeared a few times. This chain links TRBV12-3 or TRBV12-4 with TRBJ1-1; D gene ambiguous. Trimming removed 7 bases from V and 5 bases from J, with 17 bases in between. The CDR3 has 14 residues. The CDR3 region is CASTPGRTMTEAFF. The DNA of the CDR3 is TGTGCCAGCACTCCCGGACGGACGATGACTGAAGCTTTCTTT.

This rearrangement joins TRBV11-2 to TRBJ2-1, with D possibly being TRBD1 or TRBD2 (5 bases each). Trimming stripped 1 base from V and 2 bases from J, with 15 bases between. The germline V gene encodes CDR1 SGHAT and CDR2 FQNNGV. The CDR3 is 17 amino acids. The CDR3 DNA is TGTGCCAGCAGCTTAGTGGGGACGGGACGCCCCTACAATGAGCAGTTCTTC. Protein sequence: CASSLVGTGRPYNEQFF.

This clonotype was counted between two and nine times. The V and J genes are TRBV7-9 and TRBJ2-5; D is undetermined. Germline CDR1 and CDR2: SEHNR and FQNEAQ (reference sequence). The CDR3 is 14 amino acids. V gave up 3 bases and J gave up 2 bases, with 10 bases separating them. CDR3 sequence: CASSFRTEQETQYF. The CDR3 DNA sequence: TGTGCCAGCAGCTTTAGAACAGAGCAAGAGACCCAGTACTTC.

The gene calls are TRBV7-4 and TRBJ1-1; a possible D gene is TRBD1 (6 bases). With 11 bases removed from V and 5 bases from J, the gap between germline ends came to 21 bases. The length of the CDR3 is 14 residues. Germline loops: CDR1 SGHVT, CDR2 SQSDAQ. This CDR3 reads CAGSRVSQGTEAFF. Here the CDR3 DNA reads TGTGCCGGCTCCCGGGTTAGCCAGGGGACTGAAGCTTTCTTT.

The chain uses TRBV12-3 or TRBV12-4 and TRBJ1-1; D is possibly TRBD1 (6 bases). V lost 7 bases and J 3 bases, leaving 12 bases between the germline ends. This CDR3 is built from 13 residues. CDR3 region: CASNPEGDTEAFF. The CDR3 nucleotides read TGTGCCAGCAATCCCGAGGGGGACACTGAAGCTTTCTTT.